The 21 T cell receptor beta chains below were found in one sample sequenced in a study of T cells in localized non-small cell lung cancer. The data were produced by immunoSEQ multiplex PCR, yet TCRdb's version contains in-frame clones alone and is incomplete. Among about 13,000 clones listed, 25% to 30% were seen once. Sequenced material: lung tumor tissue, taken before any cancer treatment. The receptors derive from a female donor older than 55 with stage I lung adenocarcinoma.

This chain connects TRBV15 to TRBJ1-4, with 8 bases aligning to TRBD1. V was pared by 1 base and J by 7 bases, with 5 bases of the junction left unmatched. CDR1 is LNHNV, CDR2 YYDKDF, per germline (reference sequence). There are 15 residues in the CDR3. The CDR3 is CATSRGRGQGEKLFF. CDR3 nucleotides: TGTGCCACCAGCAGAGGCAGGGGGCAGGGTGAAAAACTGTTTTTT.

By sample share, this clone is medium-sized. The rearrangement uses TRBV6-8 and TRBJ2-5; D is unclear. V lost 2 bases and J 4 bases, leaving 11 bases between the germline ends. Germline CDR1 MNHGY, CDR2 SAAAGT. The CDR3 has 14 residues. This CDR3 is CASSYAQVAETQYF. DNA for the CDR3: TGTGCCAGCAGTTACGCCCAGGTGGCAGAGACCCAGTACTTC.

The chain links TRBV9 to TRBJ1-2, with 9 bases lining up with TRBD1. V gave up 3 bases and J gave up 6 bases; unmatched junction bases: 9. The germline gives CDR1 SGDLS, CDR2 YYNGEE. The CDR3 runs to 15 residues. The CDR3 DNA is TGTGCCAGCAGCGACTCCTACAGGGGGCAAGATGGCTACACCTTC. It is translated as CASSDSYRGQDGYTF.

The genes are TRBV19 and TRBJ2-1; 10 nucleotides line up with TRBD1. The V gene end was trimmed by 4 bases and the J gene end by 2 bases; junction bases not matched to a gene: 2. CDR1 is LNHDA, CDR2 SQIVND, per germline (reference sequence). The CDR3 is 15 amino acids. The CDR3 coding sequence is TGTGCCAGTAGTAGGGACAGGGGCCCCTACAATGAGCAGTTCTTC. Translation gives CASSRDRGPYNEQFF.

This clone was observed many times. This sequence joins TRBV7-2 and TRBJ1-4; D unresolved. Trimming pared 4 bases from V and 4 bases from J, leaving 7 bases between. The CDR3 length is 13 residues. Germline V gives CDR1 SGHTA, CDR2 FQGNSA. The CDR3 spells CASSSDLNEKLFF. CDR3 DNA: TGTGCCAGCAGCTCGGACCTTAATGAAAAACTGTTTTTT.

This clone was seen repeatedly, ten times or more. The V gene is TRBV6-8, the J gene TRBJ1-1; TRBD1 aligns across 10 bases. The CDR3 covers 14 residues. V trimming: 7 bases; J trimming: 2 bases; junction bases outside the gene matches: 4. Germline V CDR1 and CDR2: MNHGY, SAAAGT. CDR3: CASTGQGENTEAFF. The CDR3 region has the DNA TGTGCCAGCACTGGACAGGGGGAAAACACTGAAGCTTTCTTT.

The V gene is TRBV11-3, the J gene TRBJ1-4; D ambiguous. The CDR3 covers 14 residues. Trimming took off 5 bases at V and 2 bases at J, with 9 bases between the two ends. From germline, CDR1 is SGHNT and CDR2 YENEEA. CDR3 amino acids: CASSPTRTNEKLFF. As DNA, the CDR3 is TGTGCCAGCAGCCCGACCCGGACTAATGAAAAACTGTTTTTT.

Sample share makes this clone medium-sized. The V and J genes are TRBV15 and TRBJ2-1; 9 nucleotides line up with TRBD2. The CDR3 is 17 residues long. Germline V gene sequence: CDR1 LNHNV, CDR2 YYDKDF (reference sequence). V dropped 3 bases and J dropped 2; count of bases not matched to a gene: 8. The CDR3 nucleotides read TGTGCCACCAGCAGCTCCCGGGGCGGGAGGGCCTACAATGAGCAGTTCTTC. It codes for CATSSSRGGRAYNEQFF.

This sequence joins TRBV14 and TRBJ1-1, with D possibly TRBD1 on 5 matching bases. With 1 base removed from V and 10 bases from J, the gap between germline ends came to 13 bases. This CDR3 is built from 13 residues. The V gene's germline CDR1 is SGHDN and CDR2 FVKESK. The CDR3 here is CASSQVGQGGAFF. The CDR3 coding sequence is TGTGCCAGCAGCCAAGTCGGCCAGGGAGGAGCTTTCTTT.

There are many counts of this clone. Here the CDR3 reads CASSYSRISRRSSYEQYF. The CDR3 region has the DNA TGTGCCAGCAGTTACTCGAGAATTAGTCGTAGGAGCTCCTACGAGCAGTACTTC. The chain uses TRBV6-8 and TRBJ2-7; D is undetermined. This CDR3 region has 18 residues. V lost 0 bases to trimming and J lost 0 bases, with 18 bases between them. CDR1 and CDR2 from the germline V gene are MNHGY and SAAAGT.

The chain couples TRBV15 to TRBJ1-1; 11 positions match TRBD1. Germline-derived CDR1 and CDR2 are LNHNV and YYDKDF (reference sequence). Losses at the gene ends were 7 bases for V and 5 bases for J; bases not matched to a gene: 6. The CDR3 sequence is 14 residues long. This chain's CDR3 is CATMPGTGGTEAFF. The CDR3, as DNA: TGTGCCACCATGCCCGGGACAGGGGGTACTGAAGCTTTCTTT.

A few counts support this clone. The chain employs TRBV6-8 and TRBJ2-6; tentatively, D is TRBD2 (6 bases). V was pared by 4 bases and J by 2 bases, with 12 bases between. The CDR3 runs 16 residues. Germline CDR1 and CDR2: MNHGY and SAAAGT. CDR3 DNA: TGTGCCAGCAGTTCCCCCCCGGGGGCTGGGGCCAACGTCCTGACTTTC. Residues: CASSSPPGAGANVLTF.

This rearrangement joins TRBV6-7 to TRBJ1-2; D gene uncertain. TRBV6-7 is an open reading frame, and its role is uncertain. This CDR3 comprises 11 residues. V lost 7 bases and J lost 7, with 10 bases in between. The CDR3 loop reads CASMGYTGYTF. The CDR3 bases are TGTGCCAGCATGGGGTATACTGGCTACACCTTC.

The CDR3 DNA is TGTGCCAGCAGCCATCCCGGGGCCGGCTATGAAGCTTTCTTT. This translates into CASSHPGAGYEAFF. The chain combines TRBV14 with TRBJ1-1; tentatively, D is TRBD1 (5 bases). Germline V CDR1 and CDR2: SGHDN, FVKESK. The length of the CDR3 is 14 residues. V was shortened by 3 bases and J by 7 bases, with 15 bases between the two germline ends.

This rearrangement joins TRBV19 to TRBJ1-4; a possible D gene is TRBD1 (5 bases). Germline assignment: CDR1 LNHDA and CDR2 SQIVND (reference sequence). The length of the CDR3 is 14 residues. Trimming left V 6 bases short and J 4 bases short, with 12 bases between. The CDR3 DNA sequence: TGTGCCAGTAGCGGGACTCAAAATAATGAAAAACTGTTTTTT. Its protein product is CASSGTQNNEKLFF.

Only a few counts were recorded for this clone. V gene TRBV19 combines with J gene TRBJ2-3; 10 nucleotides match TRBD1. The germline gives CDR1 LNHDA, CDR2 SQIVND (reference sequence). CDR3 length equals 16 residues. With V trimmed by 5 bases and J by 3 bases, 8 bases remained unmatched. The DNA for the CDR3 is TGTGCCAGTAGTCTCTCCGGACAGGGGGTAACAGATACGCAGTATTTT. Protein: CASSLSGQGVTDTQYF.

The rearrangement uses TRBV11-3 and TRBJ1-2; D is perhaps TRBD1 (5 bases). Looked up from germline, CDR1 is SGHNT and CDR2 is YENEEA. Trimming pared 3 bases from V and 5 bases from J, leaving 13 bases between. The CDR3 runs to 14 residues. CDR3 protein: CASSLGGPGYGYTF. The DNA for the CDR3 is TGTGCCAGCAGCTTGGGGGGACCCGGATATGGCTACACCTTC.

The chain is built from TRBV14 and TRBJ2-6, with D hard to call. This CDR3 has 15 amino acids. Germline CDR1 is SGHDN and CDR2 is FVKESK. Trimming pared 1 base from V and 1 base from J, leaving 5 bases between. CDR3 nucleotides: TGTGCCAGCAGCCAAGTGCTTTCTGGGGCCAACGTCCTGACTTTC. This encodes CASSQVLSGANVLTF.

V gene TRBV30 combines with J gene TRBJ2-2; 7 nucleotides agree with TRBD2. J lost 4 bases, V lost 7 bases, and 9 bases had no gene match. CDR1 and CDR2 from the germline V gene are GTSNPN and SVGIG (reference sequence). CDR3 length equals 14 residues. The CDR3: CASGGRVGTGELFF. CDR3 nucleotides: TGTGCCTCAGGCGGGAGAGTAGGCACCGGGGAGCTGTTTTTT.

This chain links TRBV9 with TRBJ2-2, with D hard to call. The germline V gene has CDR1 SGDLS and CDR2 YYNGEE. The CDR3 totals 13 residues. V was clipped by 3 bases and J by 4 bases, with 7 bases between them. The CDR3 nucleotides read TGTGCCAGCAGCGGTAGAGTCACCGGGGAGCTGTTTTTT. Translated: CASSGRVTGELFF.

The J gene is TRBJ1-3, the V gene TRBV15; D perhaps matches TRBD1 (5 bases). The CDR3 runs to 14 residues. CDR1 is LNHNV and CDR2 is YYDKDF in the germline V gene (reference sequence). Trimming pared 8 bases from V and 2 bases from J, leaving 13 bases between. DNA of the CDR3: TGTGCCACCCGAGACGGGGGGGCTGGAAACACCATATATTTT. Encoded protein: CATRDGGAGNTIYF.